These 17 T cell receptor beta chains were sequenced from one sample in a study of blood T cell repertoires in COVID-19. TCRdb keeps only in-frame clones here, not all; method: immunoSEQ multiplex PCR. The sample records approximately 170,000 clones, 70% to 90% being singletons. What was sequenced was peripheral blood. These receptors originate from a human donor in a cohort sampled during active COVID-19.

The CDR3 DNA follows: TGTGCCAGCAGCTTCGGACAGGGCAACACCGGGGAGCTGTTTTTT. Translating gives CASSFGQGNTGELFF. The chain recombines TRBV7-3 with TRBJ2-2, with 8 bases fitting TRBD1. V lost 3 bases to trimming and J lost 2 bases; unmatched junction nucleotides: 2. The CDR3 spans 15 residues. Germline V gene sequence: CDR1 SGHTA, CDR2 FQGTGA.

V and J are TRBV28 and TRBJ1-3, with D unresolved. Germline CDR1 MDHEN, CDR2 SYDVKM. The CDR3 is 16 amino acids. The V gene lost 5 bases and the J gene lost 0 bases, with 14 bases spanning the gap. This chain's CDR3 is CASSPLGLSSGNTIYF. The CDR3, as DNA: TGTGCCAGCAGTCCTTTGGGCCTCAGCTCTGGAAACACCATATATTTT.

This clone was seen just once. J is TRBJ2-1 and V is TRBV6-5; 11 bases are shared with TRBD2. The CDR3 is 15 amino acids. Germline lookup yields CDR1 MNHEY and CDR2 SVGAGI. V gave up 6 bases and J gave up 8 bases; unmatched junction bases: 9. In DNA form, the CDR3 reads TGTGCCAGCAGCGCCCCTAGCGGGGGGTTCGATGAGCAGTTCTTC. Residues: CASSAPSGGFDEQFF.

The chain joins TRBV6-5 to TRBJ2-3, with 12 positions matching TRBD2. CDR3 length: 16 amino acids. Trimming at V came to 3 bases and at J to 4 bases, leaving 5 bases not matched to a gene. CDR1 is MNHEY and CDR2 is SVGAGI in the germline V gene. The CDR3 protein is CASSYMTSGGPDTQYF. As DNA, the CDR3 is TGTGCCAGCAGTTATATGACTAGCGGGGGCCCAGATACGCAGTATTTT.

The chain combines TRBV19 with TRBJ2-7, with TRBD2 matching 11 bases. Trimming removed 8 bases from V and 1 base from J; junction bases left unmatched: 7. CDR1 LNHDA and CDR2 SQIVND come from the germline V gene (reference sequence). The CDR3 is 15 residues long. The CDR3, as DNA: TGTGCCAGTTCCGAGACTAGCGGGGATTCCTACGAGCAGTACTTC. It encodes CASSETSGDSYEQYF.

A single count supports this clone. The chain has TRBV15 and TRBJ2-7; 8 nucleotides match TRBD1. The length of the CDR3 is 14 residues. Germline V gene data show CDR1 as LNHNV and CDR2 as YYDKDF (reference sequence). Trimming at V came to 8 bases and at J to 4 bases, leaving 10 bases not matched to a gene. This CDR3 is CATEAGGKSYEQYF. The CDR3 bases are TGTGCCACCGAAGCAGGGGGCAAGAGTTACGAGCAGTACTTC.

This clone was seen once. The rearrangement joins TRBV7-2 to TRBJ2-5; perhaps TRBD1 as D (6 bases). This CDR3 region has 13 residues. Trimming stripped 3 bases from V and 3 bases from J, with 8 bases between. The V gene's germline CDR1 is SGHTA and CDR2 FQGNSA. The CDR3 sequence is CASSFGQKETQYF. CDR3 bases: TGTGCCAGCAGCTTCGGACAGAAAGAGACCCAGTACTTC.

This chain joins TRBV5-1 and TRBJ2-7; a possible D gene is TRBD2 (5 bases). Per the germline V gene, CDR1 is SGHRS and CDR2 is YFSETQ. V dropped 6 bases and J dropped 1 base, with 8 bases sitting between them. This CDR3 spans 12 amino acids. The CDR3 sequence is CASTAGSYEQYF. The CDR3 nucleotides are TGCGCCAGCACTGCGGGTTCCTACGAGCAGTACTTC.

The V gene is TRBV7-9, the J gene TRBJ2-2, with D perhaps TRBD2 (5 bases). The CDR3 length is 19 residues. Germline-derived CDR1 and CDR2 are SEHNR and FQNEAQ (reference sequence). Trimming stripped 4 bases from V and 4 bases from J, with 25 bases between. The CDR3 region is CASSSLMPSDGRGTGELFF. CDR3 DNA: TGTGCCAGCAGCTCCCTTATGCCCTCAGACGGACGGGGCACCGGGGAGCTGTTTTTT.

The chain uses TRBV10-1 and TRBJ2-1; 8 nucleotides agree with TRBD2. The junction had 5 bases not matched to a gene; V was cut back by 5 bases and J by 2 bases. From germline, CDR1 is WNHNN and CDR2 SYGVQD (reference sequence). CDR3 length: 15 amino acids. The CDR3 DNA reads as TGCGCCAGCAGTAGAGCGGGAGACGCCTACAATGAGCAGTTCTTC. This gives the protein CASSRAGDAYNEQFF.

Remarks on this clone: The same CDR3 is also encoded by other DNA sequences in this sample. The J gene is TRBJ2-3, the V gene TRBV5-1, with 9 bases matching TRBD1. Looked up from germline, CDR1 is SGHRS and CDR2 is YFSETQ. Trimming at V came to 3 bases and at J to 5 bases, leaving 4 bases not matched to a gene. The CDR3 is 14 residues long. CDR3 coding DNA: TGCGCCAGCAGCTCTGGACAGGGGCTAGATACGCAGTATTTT. As protein: CASSSGQGLDTQYF.

The chain carries TRBV6-1 and TRBJ1-1; 7 bases line up with TRBD1. V lost 0 bases to trimming and J lost 3 bases; unmatched junction nucleotides: 7. This CDR3 spans 16 amino acids. Germline V gene data show CDR1 as MNHNS and CDR2 as SASEGT. CDR3 sequence (DNA): TGTGCCAGCAGTGAAGCGACAGGGTTTGGCCACACTGAAGCTTTCTTT. As protein: CASSEATGFGHTEAFF.

This clone appeared a single time. The rearrangement joins TRBV11-2 to TRBJ2-3; tentatively, D is TRBD2 (5 bases). V was trimmed by 3 bases and J by 3 bases, leaving 16 bases between them. The CDR3 length is 16 residues. Germline V gene data show CDR1 as SGHAT and CDR2 as FQNNGV. CDR3 in amino acids: CASSFRVEVLTDTQYF. CDR3 DNA sequence: TGTGCCAGCAGCTTCCGAGTGGAGGTTTTAACAGATACGCAGTATTTT.

This clone has a single count. The CDR3 bases are TGTGCCAGCTCACCACCGATTATCACGGACACCTCGAACACTGAAGCTTTCTTT. Encoded protein: CASSPPIITDTSNTEAFF. The chain joins TRBV18 to TRBJ1-1; D is possibly TRBD1 (5 bases). Per germline, CDR1 KGHSH and CDR2 LQKENI. The CDR3 length is 18 residues. V gave up 0 bases and J gave up 1 base, with 18 bases separating them.

In this sample, this clone turned up a few times. The V call is TRBV5-5, the J call TRBJ2-1; a weak D match, TRBD2 (7 bases). Germline CDR1 and CDR2: SGHKS and YYEKEE (reference sequence). There are 14 residues in the CDR3. Trimming pared 0 bases from V and 6 bases from J, leaving 10 bases between. CDR3 sequence: CASSLEGGPNEQFF. CDR3 in DNA: TGTGCCAGCAGCTTGGAGGGGGGGCCCAATGAGCAGTTCTTC.

This clone has at least ten counts. The J gene is TRBJ1-6, the V gene TRBV6-2 or TRBV6-3; D remains ambiguous. Germline loops: CDR1 MNHEY, CDR2 SVGEGT. Trimming removed 6 bases at V and 10 bases at J, with 16 bases between. There are 14 residues in the CDR3. The CDR3 nucleotides read TGTGCCAGCAGCCTCCGTTCCGCCCTATCACCCCTCCACTTT. It codes for CASSLRSALSPLHF.

The J gene is TRBJ2-1, the V gene TRBV10-1, with a possible D match to TRBD2 (5 bases). This CDR3 contains 10 residues. CDR1 and CDR2 from the germline V gene are WNHNN and SYGVQD (reference sequence). Trimming pared 10 bases from V and 10 bases from J, leaving 11 bases between. CDR3 protein: CANGVGEQFF. The DNA for the CDR3 is TGCGCCAACGGGGTTGGCGAGCAGTTCTTC.